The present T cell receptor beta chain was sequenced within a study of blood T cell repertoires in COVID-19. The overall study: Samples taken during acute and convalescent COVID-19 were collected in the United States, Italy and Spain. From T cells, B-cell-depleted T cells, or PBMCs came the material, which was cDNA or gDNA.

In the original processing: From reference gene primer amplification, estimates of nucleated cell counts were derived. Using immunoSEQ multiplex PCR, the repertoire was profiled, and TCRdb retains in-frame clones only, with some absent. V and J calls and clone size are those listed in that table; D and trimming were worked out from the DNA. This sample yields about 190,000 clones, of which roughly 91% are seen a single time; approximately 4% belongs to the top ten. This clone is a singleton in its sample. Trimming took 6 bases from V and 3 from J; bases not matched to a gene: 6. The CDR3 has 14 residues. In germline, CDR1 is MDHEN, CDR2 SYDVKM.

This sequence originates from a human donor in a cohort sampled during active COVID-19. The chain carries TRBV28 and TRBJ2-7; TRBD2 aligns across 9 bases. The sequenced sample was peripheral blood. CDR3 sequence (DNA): TGTGCCAGCAGAGCCCCTAGCGGGAACTACGAGCAGTACTTC. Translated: CASRAPSGNYEQYF.